The subject of this entry is one T cell receptor (beta chain). After removal of 7 bases from V and 1 base from J, the junction contained 5 bases not matched to a gene. CDR1 is DFQATT, CDR2 SNEGSKA, per germline (reference sequence). The CDR3 covers 15 residues. TCRdb independently ran MiXCR on the 5' RACE reads; one entry per CDR3 protein. The table includes approximately 1.8 million distinct CDR3 sequences, around 33% detected once. The sample originates from a study of identical twins. The chain joins TRBV20-1 to TRBJ1-5; TRBD1 agrees at 12 bases. The material sequenced was cord blood. The sequence derives from a newborn girl in good health. The CDR3 nucleotides are TGCAGTGTCCGGGACAGGGGGCCGAGCAATCAGCCCCAGCATTTT. Translating gives CSVRDRGPSNQPQHF.